This TCR beta chain was recovered during a study of Graves' ophthalmopathy and Graves' hyperthyroidism listed by TCRdb under 2018. A note on the overall study: Peripheral blood was collected before any treatment was given, at the time of initial diagnosis. The study used signatures of the TCR beta repertoire to tell Graves' ophthalmopathy apart from Graves' hyperthyroidism and to predict which patients would progress to ophthalmopathy. To explore V-J signatures distinguishing ophthalmopathy from hyperthyroidism, a discovery set of around 100 patients (about 44 ophthalmopathy, about 57 stable hyperthyroidism) was enrolled. Following sampling, methimazole starting at 30 mg daily was administered to hyperthyroidism patients, and high-dose intravenous methylprednisolone was administered to ophthalmopathy patients. In total, approximately 140 blood samples were TCR-sequenced: 43 ophthalmopathy, roughly 77 hyperthyroidism and some 17 hyperthyroidism-to-ophthalmopathy patients. In over 5 hyperthyroidism patients, the T-cell repertoire of thyroid tissue was compared with the T-cell repertoire of blood. An independent validation cohort comprised 18 hyperthyroidism patients and over 15 patients who later progressed from hyperthyroidism to ophthalmopathy.

TCR beta CDR3 regions were amplified from RNA transcripts for repertoire sequencing. A first-round RT-PCR used HTBI primers with the Qiagen OneStep RT-PCR kit, followed by a second-round multiplex PCR, size selection and purification. The libraries underwent paired-end sequencing with 100 bp reads on an Illumina HiSeq2000. The study's own analysis went as follows. SOAPnuke was used for read processing, and reads with adapters, uncalled bases, a mean Phred below 15, or no exact constant-primer or identifier match were discarded. High-quality paired reads were merged with COPE v1.2.5. Unique nucleotide sequences were defined as clonotypes and aligned to IMGT TRB V, D and J references using MiTCR v1.1. Only V-J combinations with frequency above 0.0001 were analysed, covering 98% to 99.2% of repertoires. For each V-J combination, a TCR clonal expansion and chaos score was defined as the ratio of F50 clonal expansion to chaos observed in the TCRdist matrix. Features were reduced by Welch's t-statistics and random forest to approximately 13 V-J combinations, which fed a naive Bayes classifier. Thyroid-blood repertoire similarity was quantified with the Morisita-Horn index. TCRdb applied fastp at Q25 and MiXCR to the public reads, then kept only in-frame beta chains. Rows are unified per CDR3 protein, each entry keeping the most common DNA and genes. It is TCRdb's table, rather than the study itself, that gives the V and J calls and clone size. The sample table contains 500,000 to 800,000 distinct CDR3 sequences; only one count was recorded for about 40% of them. Clones ranked in the top ten supply 3% to 4% of the sample.

The study at large found these results: Sample size was not predetermined statistically, and investigators were not blinded to group allocation. Most expanded thyroid clonotypes with frequency above 0.001 were also detected in blood, suggesting blood repertoires may reflect the thyroid immune response. Ophthalmopathy was separated from stable hyperthyroidism by the 13-signature model with roughly 90% sensitivity and around 81% specificity in cross-validation and with 80%/75% in the test set. In validation, the model predicted ophthalmopathy progression with nearly 71% sensitivity and less than 80% specificity; 12 predicted patients were CT-confirmed with GO in a median of around 6.5 months.

The table lists this clonotype with a few counts. What antigen it recognizes has not been identified. No much larger clonotype is one base removed from it; base qualities were not supplied. Looking up the germline V gene yields CDR1 MNHEY and CDR2 SVGAGI. Deletion took 2 bases off V and 9 bases off J, with a span of 19 bases between the germline ends. The CDR3 spans 15 residues, from the cysteine through the phenylalanine. The CDR3 DNA has 45 bases and is translated from base 1. Patients with ophthalmopathy had moderately to severely active disease, with a Clinical Activity Score of 3 or more, a NOSPECS grade of 4 or more, and a disease duration of less than 3 months. Anyone with other autoimmune diseases, uncontrolled infections, pregnancy or lactation was excluded from the study. Diagnosis relied on clinical symptoms, serum thyroxine, TRAb, thyroid ultrasound and orbital computed tomography. Using Ficoll-Paque density gradient centrifugation, PBMCs were isolated from over 8.5 ml of fresh peripheral blood. Trizol reagent was used to extract the total RNA, and its quality was then checked on an Agilent 2100 Bioanalyzer.

This TCR derives from an adult man with Graves' ophthalmopathy. The sample comprised peripheral blood. The chain couples TRBV6-5 to TRBJ1-2; the D segment could be TRBD1, given 6 matching bases. Here is the DNA: TGTGCCAGCAGTTACACCAGGGGACATTTCGAAAGCTACACCTTC. This encodes CASSYTRGHFESYTF.